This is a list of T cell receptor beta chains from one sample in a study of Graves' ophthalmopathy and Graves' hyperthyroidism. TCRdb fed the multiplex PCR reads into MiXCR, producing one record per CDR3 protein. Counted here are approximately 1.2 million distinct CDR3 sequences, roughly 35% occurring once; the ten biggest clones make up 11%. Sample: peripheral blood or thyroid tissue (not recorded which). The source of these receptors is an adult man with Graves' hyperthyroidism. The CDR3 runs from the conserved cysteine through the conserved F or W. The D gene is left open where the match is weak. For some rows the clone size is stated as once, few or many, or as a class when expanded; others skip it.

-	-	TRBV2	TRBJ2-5	CASGEGSKETQYF	TGTGCCAGCGGTGAAGGATCCAAAGAGACCCAGTACTTC
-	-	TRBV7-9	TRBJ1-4	CASSLDYEYEKLFF	TGTGCCAGCAGCTTAGACTACGAGTATGAAAAACTGTTTTTT
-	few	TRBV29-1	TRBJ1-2	CSVAVRVGNTF	TGCAGCGTTGCCGTCAGGGTAGGAAACACCTTC
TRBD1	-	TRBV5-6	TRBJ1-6	CASSFGQVNSPLHF	TGTGCCAGCAGCTTCGGACAGGTTAATTCACCCCTCCACTTT
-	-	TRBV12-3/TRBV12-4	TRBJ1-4	CASSQLTGNEKLFF	TGTGCCAGCAGCCAATTGACGGGTAATGAAAAACTGTTTTTT
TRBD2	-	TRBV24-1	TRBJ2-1	CATSDPSGGGRDEQFF	TGTGCCACCAGTGACCCGAGCGGGGGGGGTCGGGATGAGCAGTTCTTC
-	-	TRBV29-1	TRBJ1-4	CSAVRDGGTNEKLFF	TGCAGCGCCGTGCGGGATGGGGGCACTAATGAAAAACTGTTTTTT
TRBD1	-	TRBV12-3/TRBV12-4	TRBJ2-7	CASSYPGTGTYEQYF	TGTGCCAGCAGTTATCCCGGGACAGGGACCTACGAGCAGTACTTC
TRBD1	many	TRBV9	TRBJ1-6	CASSATGQGHSPLHF	TGTGCCAGCAGCGCCACCGGACAGGGACATTCACCCCTCCACTTT
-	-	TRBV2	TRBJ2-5	CASRRGLLKPLGETQYF	TGTGCCAGCAGGAGAGGTCTCCTCAAACCTTTGGGGGAGACCCAGTACTTC
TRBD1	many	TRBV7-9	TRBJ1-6	CASLPGDRGYNSPLHF	TGTGCCAGCCTCCCGGGGGACAGGGGTTATAATTCACCCCTCCACTTT
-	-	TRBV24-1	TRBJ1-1	CATALHGGGKNTEAFF	TGTGCCACCGCCTTGCACGGCGGGGGCAAGAACACTGAAGCTTTCTTT
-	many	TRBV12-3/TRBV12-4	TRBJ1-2	CASTVEDYGYTF	TGTGCCAGCACCGTCGAGGACTATGGCTACACCTTC
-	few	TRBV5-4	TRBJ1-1	CASSLYGGVTEAFF	TGTGCCAGCAGCTTGTATGGTGGGGTTACTGAAGCTTTCTTT
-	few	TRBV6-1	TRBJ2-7	CASRVRGSYEQYF	TGCGCCAGCAGGGTCAGGGGTTCCTACGAGCAGTACTTC
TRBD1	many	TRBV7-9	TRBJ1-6	CASTDTKGQGALRNSPLHF	TGTGCCAGCACCGACACCAAGGGACAGGGGGCGCTGAGGAATTCACCCCTCCACTTT
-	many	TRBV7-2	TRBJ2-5	CASRGRDDETQYF	TGTGCCAGCAGGGGCAGGGATGACGAGACCCAGTACTTC
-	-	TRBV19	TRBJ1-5	CASSDGTPYSNQPQHF	TGTGCCAGTAGTGACGGGACACCTTATAGCAATCAGCCCCAGCATTTT
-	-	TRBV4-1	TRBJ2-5	CASSQELTLGETQYF	TGCGCCAGCAGCCAAGAGTTGACTCTAGGGGAGACCCAGTACTTC
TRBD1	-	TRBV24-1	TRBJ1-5	CATSFGQVNQPQHF	TGTGCCACCAGCTTCGGACAGGTCAATCAGCCCCAGCATTTT
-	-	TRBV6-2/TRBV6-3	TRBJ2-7	CASSYSAGLTYEQYF	TGTGCCAGCAGTTACAGCGCAGGGCTAACCTACGAGCAGTACTTC
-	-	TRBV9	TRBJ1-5	CASSASGTANQPQHF	TGTGCCAGCAGCGCATCCGGGACGGCGAATCAGCCCCAGCATTTT
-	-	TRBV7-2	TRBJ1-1	CASSLTGTLGFF	TGTGCCAGCAGCCTCACCGGGACATTAGGCTTCTTT
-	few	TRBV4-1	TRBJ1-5	CASSQGPGGRSNQPQHF	TGCGCCAGCAGCCAAGGGCCCGGGGGACGGAGCAATCAGCCCCAGCATTTT
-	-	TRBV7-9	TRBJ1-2	CASSQWAQTGDYGYTF	TGCGCCAGCAGCCAATGGGCCCAGACGGGAGACTATGGCTACACCTTC
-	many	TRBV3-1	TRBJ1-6	CASSQVIRNSPLHF	TGTGCCAGCAGCCAAGTGATCAGGAATTCACCCCTCCACTTT
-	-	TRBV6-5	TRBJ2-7	CASSYGLWGLRQYF	TGTGCCAGCAGTTACGGCTTATGGGGTCTCCGGCAGTACTTC
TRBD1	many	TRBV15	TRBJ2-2	CATSFRQGATGELFF	TGTGCCACCAGCTTCAGACAGGGGGCGACCGGGGAGCTGTTTTTT
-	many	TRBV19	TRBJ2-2	CASTRGDSTGELFF	TGTGCCAGTACCAGAGGGGATTCCACCGGGGAGCTGTTTTTT
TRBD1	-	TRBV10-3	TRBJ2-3	CAISGQGEPDTQYF	TGTGCCATCAGCGGACAGGGGGAGCCAGATACGCAGTATTTT
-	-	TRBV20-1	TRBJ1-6	CSAGTGTRALHF	TGCAGTGCGGGAACGGGGACACGCGCCCTCCACTTT
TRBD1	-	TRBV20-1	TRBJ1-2	CSARPQGAYGYTF	TGCAGTGCTAGACCTCAGGGGGCCTATGGCTACACCTTC
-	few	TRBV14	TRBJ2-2	CASSLKRTGGELFF	TGTGCCAGCAGTCTCAAGAGAACTGGCGGGGAGCTGTTTTTT
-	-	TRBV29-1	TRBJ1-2	CSVTVGDYGYTF	TGCAGCGTGACCGTAGGGGACTATGGCTACACCTTC
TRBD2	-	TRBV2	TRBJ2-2	CASSEWSSGSGRLVFF	TGTGCCAGCAGTGAATGGTCTAGCGGGAGTGGTCGGTTGGTGTTTTTT
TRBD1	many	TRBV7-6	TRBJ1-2	CASSPAPGQYGYTF	TGTGCCAGCAGCCCAGCCCCGGGACAGTATGGCTACACCTTC
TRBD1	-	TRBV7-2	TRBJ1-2	CASGWTGGGGYTF	TGTGCCAGCGGATGGACAGGGGGCGGTGGCTACACCTTC
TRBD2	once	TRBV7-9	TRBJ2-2	CASSIGTSGTPNTGELFF	TGTGCCAGCAGCATCGGGACTAGCGGGACACCGAACACCGGGGAGCTGTTTTTT
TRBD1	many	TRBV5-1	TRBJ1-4	CASSWDREGEKLFF	TGCGCCAGCAGCTGGGACAGGGAAGGTGAAAAACTGTTTTTT
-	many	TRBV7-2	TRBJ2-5	CASRPGTYGPQYF	TGTGCCAGCAGACCCGGGACTTACGGACCCCAGTACTTC
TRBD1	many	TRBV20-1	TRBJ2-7	CSARRDRGYEQYF	TGCAGTGCTAGACGGGACAGAGGCTACGAGCAGTACTTC
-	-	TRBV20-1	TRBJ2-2	CSATRGSANTGELFF	TGCAGTGCTACCCGAGGGTCCGCGAACACCGGGGAGCTGTTTTTT
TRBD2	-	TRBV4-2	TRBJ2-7	CASSLDRLTSGRIEQYF	TGTGCCAGCAGCTTGGATCGGCTGACTAGCGGGAGAATCGAGCAGTACTTC
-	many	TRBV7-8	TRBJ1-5	CASSLYAGDSNQPQHF	TGTGCCAGCAGCTTATACGCAGGAGATAGCAATCAGCCCCAGCATTTT
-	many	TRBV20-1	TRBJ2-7	CSAITGRYEQYF	TGCAGTGCTATTACAGGGAGATACGAGCAGTACTTC
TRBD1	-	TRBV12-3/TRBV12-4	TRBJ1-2	CASSLRDRGPVDTF	TGTGCCAGCAGTTTAAGGGACAGGGGTCCCGTGGACACCTTC
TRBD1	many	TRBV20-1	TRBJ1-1	CSARDLGTGFAEAFF	TGCAGTGCTAGAGATCTTGGGACAGGGTTCGCTGAAGCTTTCTTT
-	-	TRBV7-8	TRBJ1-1	CASSSAGVYTEAFF	TGTGCCAGCAGTTCAGCCGGGGTTTACACTGAAGCTTTCTTT
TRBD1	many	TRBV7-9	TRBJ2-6	CASSPRGQGNSGANVLTF	TGTGCCAGCAGCCCAAGGGGACAGGGTAACTCTGGGGCCAACGTCCTGACTTTC
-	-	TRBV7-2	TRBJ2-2	CASSRISLRSGELFF	TGTGCCAGCAGTCGAATTAGTCTTAGGTCCGGGGAGCTGTTTTTT
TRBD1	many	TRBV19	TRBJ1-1	CASGGQMNTEAFF	TGTGCCAGCGGGGGACAGATGAACACTGAAGCTTTCTTT
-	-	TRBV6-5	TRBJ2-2	CASNPGGPGELFF	TGTGCCAGCAATCCCGGGGGCCCCGGGGAGCTGTTTTTT
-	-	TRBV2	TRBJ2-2	CASSFYPYTGELFF	TGTGCCAGCAGTTTTTACCCCTACACCGGGGAGCTGTTTTTT
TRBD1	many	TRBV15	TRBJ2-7	CATSGGYEQYF	TGTGCCACCTCAGGGGGCTACGAGCAGTACTTC